This is a list of T cell receptor beta chains from one sample in a study of blood T cell repertoires in COVID-19. Data came from immunoSEQ multiplex PCR; TCRdb stores just in-frame clones and leaves some out. The sample records about 440,000 clones, 87% being singletons. Sequenced sample: PBMCs or T cells enriched from blood (not recorded which). Receptors were obtained from a woman between 18 and 30 years old with acute COVID-19. The CDR3 runs from the conserved cysteine through the conserved F or W. D genes are given only for firm matches. A clone size is listed for some rows: how often the clone was seen (once, few, many), or a class if it is expanded.

clone_size d_call j_call v_call cdr3_aa cdr3_nt
NA NA TRBJ1-3 TRBV28 CASSPPWGGATIYF TGTGCCAGCAGTCCCCCTTGGGGGGGAGCCACCATATATTTT
NA NA TRBJ2-2 TRBV4-3 CASSQDSAVVGELFF TGCGCCAGCAGCCAAGATTCGGCGGTTGTGGGGGAGCTGTTTTTT
NA TRBD2 TRBJ2-1 TRBV9 CASSVVGGGASNEQFF TGTGCCAGCAGCGTAGTCGGCGGGGGGGCCTCCAATGAGCAGTTCTTC
NA TRBD1 TRBJ1-2 TRBV18 CASSPIDRADYGYTF TGTGCCAGCTCACCAATAGACAGGGCGGACTATGGCTACACCTTC
NA NA TRBJ1-5 TRBV19 CASTTAPISNQPQHF TGTGCCAGTACAACAGCCCCGATTAGCAATCAGCCCCAGCATTTT
NA TRBD1 TRBJ1-5 TRBV5-1 CASSLQGAGDQPQHF TGCGCCAGCAGCCTGCAGGGGGCGGGTGATCAGCCCCAGCATTTT
NA NA TRBJ1-1 TRBV10-3 CAISDRDGTEAFF TGTGCCATCAGTGATCGAGATGGCACTGAAGCTTTCTTT
NA NA TRBJ2-5 TRBV4-3 CASSQTLTGEQETQYF TGCGCCAGCAGCCAAACCCTGACAGGCGAACAAGAGACCCAGTACTTC
NA TRBD1 TRBJ1-4 TRBV7-9 CASSRDSFNEKLFF TGTGCCAGCAGCCGGGACAGCTTTAATGAAAAACTGTTTTTT
NA NA TRBJ1-1 TRBV29-1 CSVQRGSGAFF TGCAGCGTTCAAAGGGGTTCAGGAGCTTTCTTT
NA NA TRBJ1-2 TRBV14 CASSQGRGGSGNYGYTF TGTGCCAGCAGCCAAGGGAGAGGCGGGTCTGGGAACTATGGCTACACCTTC
NA TRBD2 TRBJ2-2 TRBV2 CASSAGGTGELFF TGTGCCAGCAGTGCGGGGGGGACCGGGGAGCTGTTTTTT
NA TRBD1 TRBJ2-6 TRBV2 CASSEPRGQYSGANVLTF TGTGCCAGCAGTGAACCTAGGGGACAGTACTCTGGGGCCAACGTCCTGACTTTC
NA TRBD1 TRBJ2-5 TRBV5-1 CASRSTGENQETQYF TGCGCCAGCAGATCGACAGGGGAAAACCAAGAGACCCAGTACTTC
NA NA TRBJ2-3 TRBV2 CASLPDWADTQYF TGTGCCAGCCTCCCGGACTGGGCGGATACGCAGTATTTT
NA NA TRBJ2-1 TRBV5-4 CASTPGGGRIADEQFF TGTGCCAGCACACCAGGTGGGGGGAGGATTGCCGATGAGCAGTTCTTC
NA NA TRBJ1-4 TRBV3-1/TRBV3-2 CASSQEGLSNEKLFF TGTGCCAGCAGCCAAGAGGGGCTGAGTAATGAAAAACTGTTTTTT
NA TRBD2 TRBJ2-7 TRBV19 CASTRREPTYEQYF TGTGCCAGTACCAGGCGGGAGCCCACCTACGAGCAGTACTTC
NA NA TRBJ2-7 TRBV9 CASSARTGSSYEQYF TGTGCCAGCAGCGCCCGGACTGGGAGCTCCTACGAGCAGTACTTC
NA NA TRBJ2-7 TRBV10-3 CAISESTGFSYEQYF TGTGCCATCAGTGAGTCGACAGGCTTTTCGTACGAGCAGTACTTC
once TRBD2 TRBJ2-1 TRBV9 CASSGTSDNEQFF TGTGCCAGTTCCGGGACTAGCGACAATGAGCAGTTCTTC
NA NA TRBJ1-4 TRBV5-6 CASSLAEGAGEKLFF TGTGCCAGCAGCTTGGCCGAGGGTGCTGGGGAAAAACTGTTTTTT
NA NA TRBJ2-3 TRBV6-5 CASTMIAWFADTQYF TGTGCCAGCACAATGATAGCTTGGTTTGCAGATACGCAGTATTTT
NA TRBD1 TRBJ2-4 TRBV28 CASSSDRGFFGTNIQYF TGTGCCAGCAGTTCCGACAGGGGGTTTTTCGGAACGAACATTCAGTACTTC
once NA TRBJ2-7 TRBV6-5 CASSYQGGGTYEQYF TGTGCCAGCAGTTACCAAGGCGGGGGCACCTACGAGCAGTACTTC
NA TRBD1 TRBJ2-7 TRBV12-3/TRBV12-4 CASSQDRGRQQYF TGTGCCAGCAGTCAAGACAGGGGGCGACAGCAGTACTTC
NA NA TRBJ1-5 TRBV2 CASSVGRESNQPQHF TGTGCCAGCAGTGTCGGCAGGGAAAGCAATCAGCCCCAGCATTTT
NA NA TRBJ2-1 TRBV24-1 CATSEPGLNHNEQFF TGTGCCACCAGTGAACCGGGACTGAACCACAATGAGCAGTTCTTC
NA TRBD2 TRBJ2-1 TRBV4-2 CASSTLGTSVHEQFF TGTGCCAGCAGCACCCTCGGGACTAGTGTCCATGAGCAGTTCTTC
few TRBD1 TRBJ1-2 TRBV6-5 CASSYTGGGGYTF TGTGCCAGCAGTTACACAGGGGGCGGGGGCTACACCTTC
NA TRBD2 TRBJ2-1 TRBV9 CASSVSPLASGRAVYNEQFF TGTGCCAGCAGCGTCTCCCCTTTGGCTAGCGGGAGGGCGGTCTACAATGAGCAGTTCTTC
once NA TRBJ1-2 TRBV6-5 CASSYSNLGGYTF TGTGCCAGCAGTTACTCGAATCTCGGGGGCTACACCTTC
NA TRBD1 TRBJ1-1 TRBV7-6 CASSLVAGGSNTEAFF TGTGCCAGCAGCTTAGTGGCAGGGGGCTCGAACACTGAAGCTTTCTTT
once TRBD1 TRBJ1-2 TRBV6-5 CASSLRLRTGDGYTF TGTGCCAGCAGCCTACGACTGAGGACAGGAGATGGCTACACCTTC
NA TRBD2 TRBJ2-3 TRBV7-2 CASSYGTSGRTDTQYF TGTGCCAGCAGCTATGGGACTAGCGGCCGCACAGATACGCAGTATTTT
NA NA TRBJ2-7 TRBV29-1 CSVLGGYEQYF TGCAGCGTCCTCGGGGGCTACGAGCAGTACTTC
NA NA TRBJ2-2 TRBV4-3 CASSQEGANTGELFF TGCGCCAGCAGCCAAGAGGGAGCGAACACCGGGGAGCTGTTTTTT
NA NA TRBJ1-6 TRBV3-1/TRBV3-2 CASSQVLSNSPLHF TGTGCCAGCAGCCAAGTCCTGAGTAATTCACCCCTCCACTTT
NA NA TRBJ2-5 TRBV5-4 CASSPGRVPETQYF TGTGCCAGCAGCCCCGGGCGGGTGCCAGAGACCCAGTACTTC
NA NA TRBJ2-7 TRBV5-4 CASSLEAGTIYEQYF TGTGCCAGCAGCTTGGAGGCGGGGACGATCTACGAGCAGTACTTC
NA TRBD1 TRBJ2-2 TRBV3-1/TRBV3-2 CASSQGKGTGTSGELFF TGTGCCAGCAGCCAAGGCAAGGGGACAGGGACTTCTGGGGAGCTGTTTTTT
NA TRBD1 TRBJ2-2 TRBV20-1 CSASRTGTGELFF TGCAGTGCTAGTCGGACAGGGACCGGGGAGCTGTTTTTT
NA TRBD1 TRBJ1-6 TRBV20-1 CSASDRDNSPLHF TGCAGTGCCAGTGACAGGGATAATTCACCCCTCCACTTT
NA TRBD2 TRBJ2-3 TRBV28 CASSLISGRSTDTQYF TGTGCCAGCAGCCTTATTAGCGGGAGAAGCACAGATACGCAGTATTTT
NA NA TRBJ2-3 TRBV18 CASSGISDTDTQYF TGTGCCAGCTCCGGGATTTCTGATACAGATACGCAGTATTTT
NA NA TRBJ1-2 TRBV7-9 CASSSTWRDPTGYTF TGTGCCAGCAGCTCGACGTGGAGGGACCCAACAGGCTACACCTTC
NA NA TRBJ2-2 TRBV21-1 CASIDEGRSNTGELFF TGTGCCAGCATAGACGAAGGCAGGTCGAACACCGGGGAGCTGTTTTTT
NA NA TRBJ2-1 TRBV18 CASSPPAQGRYNEQFF TGTGCCAGCTCACCACCGGCGCAGGGAAGGTACAATGAGCAGTTCTTC
once TRBD1 TRBJ2-7 TRBV6-5 CASSYLGTASYEQYF TGTGCCAGCAGTTACCTGGGGACAGCCTCCTACGAGCAGTACTTC
NA NA TRBJ1-2 TRBV5-1 CASSADGDYGYTF TGCGCCAGCAGCGCTGACGGAGACTATGGCTACACCTTC
NA NA TRBJ2-7 TRBV9 CASSVGDSVLGEQYF TGTGCCAGCAGCGTAGGTGACTCGGTTTTGGGCGAGCAGTACTTC
NA NA TRBJ1-5 TRBV19 CASSIRVDQPQHF TGTGCCAGTAGTATCCGGGTAGATCAGCCCCAGCATTTT
once TRBD2 TRBJ2-7 TRBV7-9 CASSPPGLADEQYF TGTGCCAGCAGCCCCCCTGGACTAGCCGACGAGCAGTACTTC
NA TRBD2 TRBJ2-2 TRBV15 CATSRLAGETGELFF TGTGCCACCAGCAGACTAGCGGGGGAAACCGGGGAGCTGTTTTTT
NA NA TRBJ2-2 TRBV29-1 CSVHPGARNTGELFF TGCAGCGTTCACCCAGGGGCTCGGAACACCGGGGAGCTGTTTTTT
NA NA TRBJ2-7 TRBV15 CATSAQTGFYEQYF TGTGCCACCAGCGCTCAAACCGGGTTCTACGAGCAGTACTTC
NA NA TRBJ1-5 TRBV6-5 CASSPRLRGNQPQHF TGTGCCAGCAGTCCCCGTTTGAGGGGCAATCAGCCCCAGCATTTT
once TRBD1 TRBJ1-1 TRBV27 CASSLSPPTGGFSYEAFF TGTGCCAGCAGTTTATCCCCTCCGACAGGGGGCTTTAGTTATGAAGCTTTCTTT